Detailed here is one T cell receptor (beta chain). No antigen is known for it. As for treatment: some 20 received Ad26.COV2.S at low or high dose, single or two shots; a few received placebo; per-sample allocation not given. It was on day 63 after the first vaccine or placebo injection that samples were taken. This person who donated was an adult of 18-55 years in Boston. The record originates from a study of Ad26.COV2.S vaccination and SARS-CoV-2 variants. Study conclusions and caveats: It is possible that the TCR breadth and depth analyses underestimated the total T cell responses.

V was pared by 5 bases and J by 11 bases, with 16 bases between. The germline gives CDR1 MNHEY, CDR2 SMNVEV (reference sequence). The CDR3 runs to 13 residues. Clones were read by immunoSEQ multiplex PCR, and TCRdb kept only the in-frame ones, dropping some. The table has 380,000 or so clones, around four fifths seen once; the top ten hold about 7.4%. This chain connects TRBV27 to TRBJ2-4; D perhaps matches TRBD1 (6 bases). This TCR was sampled from a person between 18 and 59 years old who received the Ad26.COV2.S COVID-19 vaccine or a placebo. Sequencing used peripheral blood, obtained in a trial of Ad26.COV2.S vaccine versus placebo. The CDR3 coding sequence is TGTGCCAGCAGTCCCACCACTGAGGGGGTTCAGTACTTC. Amino acids: CASSPTTEGVQYF.